This is a list of T cell receptor beta chains from one sample in a study of blood T cell repertoires in COVID-19. Sequencing was performed with immunoSEQ multiplex PCR; in TCRdb, only in-frame clones are kept and a portion is missing. The repertoire has roughly 40,000 clones, under 85% of them found once; the top ten carry over 9%. Sample: peripheral blood. The source is a human donor in a cohort sampled during active COVID-19. CDR3s include the opening cysteine and the closing phenylalanine or tryptophan. Each record gives: V gene, J gene, D gene, CDR3 length, clone size, CDR3 DNA, CDR3 protein. D genes are given only for firm matches. A clone size is listed for some rows: how often the clone was seen (once, few, many), or a class if it is expanded.

v_gene: TRBV9; j_gene: TRBJ1-6; d_gene: -; len: 19; abundance: -; CDR3nt: TGTGCCAGCAGCCCTGAGGGGGTGGTTTCCAGGGCCCGAAATTCACCCCTCCACTTT; CDR3aa: CASSPEGVVSRARNSPLHF
v_gene: TRBV4-3; j_gene: TRBJ1-1; d_gene: -; len: 13; abundance: -; CDR3nt: TGCGCCAGCAGCCAAAATTACAGAAACGAAGCTTTCTTT; CDR3aa: CASSQNYRNEAFF
v_gene: TRBV6-5; j_gene: TRBJ1-2; d_gene: -; len: 11; abundance: -; CDR3nt: TGTGCCAGCGTTGATAGCTATGGCTACACCTTC; CDR3aa: CASVDSYGYTF
v_gene: TRBV10-3; j_gene: TRBJ2-5; d_gene: -; len: 13; abundance: -; CDR3nt: TGTGCCATCAGTGAGAGGAGTACAGAGACCCAGTACTTC; CDR3aa: CAISERSTETQYF
v_gene: TRBV2; j_gene: TRBJ2-5; d_gene: -; len: 10; abundance: -; CDR3nt: TGTGCCAGCCGCCAAGAGACCCAGTACTTC; CDR3aa: CASRQETQYF
v_gene: TRBV10-3; j_gene: TRBJ2-7; d_gene: TRBD2; len: 14; abundance: -; CDR3nt: TGTGCCATCAGTGGGACTAGCGGACGGGACGAGCAGTACTTC; CDR3aa: CAISGTSGRDEQYF
v_gene: TRBV24-1; j_gene: TRBJ2-5; d_gene: TRBD2; len: 16; abundance: -; CDR3nt: TGTGCCACCAGTGAATCGCCGGGACTAGCGAGAGAGACCCAGTACTTC; CDR3aa: CATSESPGLARETQYF
v_gene: TRBV6-4; j_gene: TRBJ2-7; d_gene: TRBD1; len: 15; abundance: -; CDR3nt: TGTGCCAGCAGTGAACCGGACAGGAGCTCCTACGAGCAGTACTTC; CDR3aa: CASSEPDRSSYEQYF
v_gene: TRBV5-1; j_gene: TRBJ1-6; d_gene: -; len: 15; abundance: -; CDR3nt: TGCGCCAGCAGGCCCACGCAGGTCGCTAATTCACCCCTCCACTTT; CDR3aa: CASRPTQVANSPLHF
v_gene: TRBV3-1/TRBV3-2; j_gene: TRBJ2-7; d_gene: -; len: 13; abundance: few; CDR3nt: TGTGCCAGCAGCCAAGTACAAGGGGGCGAGCAGTACTTC; CDR3aa: CASSQVQGGEQYF
v_gene: TRBV7-2; j_gene: TRBJ2-1; d_gene: -; len: 14; abundance: many; CDR3nt: TGTGCCAGCAGCCCCCCCTGGCAGTTCAATGAGCAGTTCTTC; CDR3aa: CASSPPWQFNEQFF